The table lists the clone carrying this T cell receptor beta chain with many counts. Its antigen remains unidentified. The sample originates from a study of spatial heterogeneity in lung cancer. Study-level background: Alpha-chain sequences were consistently detected less often than beta-chain sequences. TCR and UMI combinations that were unique each appeared, on average, more than ten times in raw reads. Regarding the study as a whole: Resection blood, more than follow-up blood, showed ubiquitous expanded tumor TCRs.

Time point specified: sample taken at primary tumor resection. Whole RNA, which was extracted from tumor, nontumor lung tissue or frozen PBMC, was sequenced without any cell sorting. The cohort: roughly 72 early-stage, untreated non-small cell lung cancer patients. TCRdb ran MiXCR on the 5' RACE reads and lists one entry per CDR3 protein. In the table there are more than 75,000 distinct CDR3 sequences, around 12% of which are singletons. This clonotype originated in a male donor with early-stage non-small cell lung cancer. The specimen comprised PBMCs, sampled at surgery.

The CDR3 DNA reads TGTGCCAGCAGCTTAGATCTGAAAGGGGACACAGATACGCAGTATTTT. Translated, it gives CASSLDLKGDTDTQYF. The chain carries TRBV11-2 and TRBJ2-3; perhaps TRBD1 as D (5 bases). Germline values: CDR1 SGHAT, CDR2 FQNNGV. The CDR3 extends over 16 amino acids. Trimming left V 0 bases short and J 2 bases short, with 12 bases between.